One sample yielded the 8 T cell receptor beta chains listed below, sequenced in a study of cytomegalovirus exposure and HLA in healthy donors. The primer mix had 60 Vbeta and 13 Jbeta primers. The table came from immunoSEQ multiplex PCR; TCRdb's copy has only in-frame clones and leaves some out. This table has tens of thousands of clones, 75% to 85% appearing once. Input material: PBMCs. The source of these receptors is a man aged 45-65 years in good health and CMV-seropositive.

V is TRBV9 and J is TRBJ1-2; D is unresolved. The V gene lost 0 bases and the J gene lost 7 bases, with 10 bases spanning the gap. Per germline, CDR1 SGDLS and CDR2 YYNGEE. This CDR3 region has 13 residues. The CDR3, as DNA: TGTGCCAGCAGCGTAGCTTTCCGGGGTGGCTACACCTTC. The encoded protein is CASSVAFRGGYTF.

V usage is TRBV28 and J usage is TRBJ1-2, with TRBD1 identical over 9 bases. V lost 5 bases to trimming and J lost 3 bases; unmatched junction nucleotides: 4. The CDR3 is made up of 14 amino acids. The V gene's germline CDR1 is MDHEN and CDR2 SYDVKM. The CDR3 sequence is CASSGTGGDYGYTF. CDR3 DNA: TGTGCCAGCAGTGGTACAGGGGGCGACTATGGCTACACCTTC.

The chain has TRBV2 and TRBJ2-2; 10 bases fit TRBD1. This CDR3 region has 16 residues. Trimming removed 7 bases from V and 6 bases from J; junction bases left unmatched: 11. From germline, CDR1 is SNHLY and CDR2 FYNNEI. DNA for the CDR3: TGTGCCAGCACCGGACAGGGGGTCTCTTCATCCGGGGAGCTGTTTTTT. Amino acids: CASTGQGVSSSGELFF. Using reference TRBV2 and TRBJ2-2 for the parts outside the CDR3, the full variable domain is EPEVTQTPSHQVTQMGQEVILRCVPISNHLYFYWYRQILGQKVEFLVSFYNNEISEKSEIFDDQFSVERPDGSNFTLKIRSTKLEDSAMYFCASTGQGVSSSGELFFGEGSRLTVL.

In its sample, this clone was seen once. The junction and the germline gene differ at one end; a read error may be behind it. V usage is TRBV7-6 and J usage is TRBJ2-1, with a tentative D call TRBD2 (5 bases). CDR3 length: 11 amino acids. The V gene's germline CDR1 is SGHVS and CDR2 FNYEAQ. CDR3 in amino acids: CSSSQTKEQFF. CDR3 DNA: TGTTCCAGCAGCCAGACTAAAGAGCAGTTCTTC.

J is TRBJ2-7 and V is TRBV7-8; the match to TRBD2 covers 9 bases. The CDR3 length is 15 residues. J lost 0 bases, V lost 6 bases, and 6 bases had no gene match. Germline V gene data show CDR1 as SGHVS and CDR2 as FQNEAQ. CDR3 sequence reads: CASRILAGSSYEQYF. In DNA, the CDR3 is TGTGCCAGCAGAATTCTAGCGGGAAGCTCCTACGAGCAGTACTTC.

This clone was picked up one time. The rearrangement uses TRBV7-3 and TRBJ1-1, with 7 nucleotides matching TRBD1. After removal of 5 bases from V and 8 bases from J, the junction contained 8 bases not matched to a gene. Germline CDR1 reads SGHTA; CDR2 reads FQGTGA. This CDR3 spans 13 amino acids. CDR3 amino acids: CASSEDRESEAFF. CDR3 bases: TGTGCCAGCAGCGAAGACAGGGAAAGCGAAGCTTTCTTT.

This clone turned up a few times. The chain has TRBV7-2 and TRBJ2-7; D remains ambiguous. V shed 1 base and J shed 5 bases, with 6 bases lying between them. CDR3 size: 12 residues. CDR1 SGHTA and CDR2 FQGNSA come from the germline V gene. The CDR3 loop reads CASSLDFDEQYF. The CDR3 DNA reads as TGTGCCAGCAGCTTAGATTTCGACGAGCAGTACTTC.

CDR3 sequence (DNA): TGTGCCAGTAGTATGCAGGGCAGGGGATCCTACAATGAGCAGTTCTTC. Its translation is CASSMQGRGSYNEQFF. The chain joins TRBV19 to TRBJ2-1; maybe TRBD1 (6 bases). The V gene's germline CDR1 is LNHDA and CDR2 SQIVND (reference sequence). The CDR3 is made up of 16 amino acids. Trimming cost V 3 bases and J 1 base, with 13 bases left between them.